This TCR beta chain was sequenced for a study of memory CD4+ T cells and cytomegalovirus serostatus. Overall study: This sample comes from healthy Belgian adults, 9 CMV seropositive, approximately 22 seronegative.

Sequenced by immunoSEQ multiplex PCR; TCRdb stores in-frame clones only, minus some. Altogether 45,000 to 65,000 clones are present, over 70% being singletons, with the ten largest covering 2%. Single viable CD3+CD4+CD8-CD45RO+ cells were sorted as the memory CD4+ T cells. Germline V gives CDR1 MNHEY, CDR2 SMNVEV (reference sequence). The CDR3 has 13 residues. Trimming took 2 bases from V and 5 from J, leaving 7 bases between them. Only one count was recorded for this clone. The sequencing sample was made of memory CD4+ T cells from blood. The V gene is TRBV27, the J gene TRBJ1-5; D gene unclear. This sequence was found in an adult in good health and CMV-seropositive. The CDR3: CASSLMSHQPQHF. CDR3 nucleotide sequence: TGTGCCAGCAGTTTAATGTCCCATCAGCCCCAGCATTTT.